The 30 T cell receptor beta chains presented below share a single source sample, sequenced in a study of blood T cell repertoires in COVID-19. Clones were read by immunoSEQ multiplex PCR, and TCRdb kept only the in-frame ones, dropping some. Seen here are about 42,000 clones, 85% to 90% observed once, and the top ten hold about 10%. Material: peripheral blood. Every receptor here comes from a man aged 25-45 years with active or convalescent COVID-19.

The chain couples TRBV27 to TRBJ1-1, with 8 nucleotides matching TRBD1. The germline CDR1 and CDR2 sequences are MNHEY and SMNVEV (reference sequence). There are 15 residues in the CDR3. With 4 bases clipped from V and 3 bases from J, the junction kept 7 bases outside the gene matches. Here the CDR3 DNA reads TGTGCCAGCAGTTCACAGGGGGATTGGCACACTGAAGCTTTCTTT. This sequence encodes CASSSQGDWHTEAFF.

This sequence joins TRBV29-1 and TRBJ2-1; 9 bases match TRBD2. The CDR3 extends over 15 amino acids. Germline V lookup: CDR1 SQVTM, CDR2 ANQGSEA. Trimming took 0 bases from V and 8 from J; bases not matched to a gene: 8. The CDR3 DNA is TGCAGCGTTGAAGATTTAGCGCGGGGGGGCCATGAGCAGTTCTTC. Translating gives CSVEDLARGGHEQFF.

This chain joins TRBV11-2 and TRBJ1-5; possibly TRBD1 for D (6 bases). The V and J ends lost 5 bases and 4 bases respectively, with 9 bases between them. This CDR3 has 13 residues. Germline loops: CDR1 SGHAT, CDR2 FQNNGV. This CDR3 is CASSHDRNQPQHF. The CDR3 DNA reads as TGTGCCAGCAGCCACGACAGGAATCAGCCCCAGCATTTT.

This chain connects TRBV14 to TRBJ2-7; D is possibly TRBD2 (6 bases). Trimming cost V 1 base and J 3 bases, with 10 bases left between them. The CDR3 consists of 14 residues. Germline assignment: CDR1 SGHDN and CDR2 FVKESK. The DNA of the CDR3 is TGTGCCAGCAGCCAAGGCGCGGGATTCTACGAGCAGTACGTC. Translating it yields CASSQGAGFYEQYV.

This chain links TRBV12-3 or TRBV12-4 with TRBJ1-5; D remains unclear. Trimming left V 5 bases short and J 3 bases short, with 8 bases between. CDR3 length: 13 amino acids. CDR3 DNA: TGTGCCAGCAGTGAACAGTCCAATCAGCCCCAGCATTTT. Amino acid sequence: CASSEQSNQPQHF.

V is TRBV29-1 and J is TRBJ2-2, with TRBD1 matching 9 bases. After removal of 7 bases from V and 7 bases from J, the junction contained 7 bases not matched to a gene. Germline values: CDR1 SQVTM, CDR2 ANQGSEA. This CDR3 has 13 amino acids. This chain's CDR3 is CSARRTGDGELFF. CDR3 nucleotides: TGCAGCGCCCGACGGACAGGGGACGGGGAGCTGTTTTTT.

V is TRBV6-5 and J is TRBJ2-2, with 7 positions matching TRBD2. With 10 bases clipped from V and 2 bases from J, the junction kept 7 bases outside the gene matches. The germline gives CDR1 MNHEY, CDR2 SVGAGI. CDR3 length equals 14 residues. In nucleotides, the CDR3 is TGTGCCACCGAGGGGACTACCAACACCGGGGAGCTGTTTTTT. The encoded protein is CATEGTTNTGELFF.

This chain connects TRBV29-1 to TRBJ1-1; maybe TRBD1 (5 bases). The CDR3 is 14 residues long. Germline loops: CDR1 SQVTM, CDR2 ANQGSEA. Trimming cost V 7 bases and J 4 bases, with 19 bases left between them. The CDR3 loop is CSAGPREGVTEAFF. Here the CDR3 DNA reads TGCAGCGCCGGGCCCAGGGAAGGAGTCACTGAAGCTTTCTTT.

This chain links TRBV29-1 with TRBJ1-2; D gene uncertain. Deletions cut 6 bases from V and 4 bases from J, with 15 bases between. The CDR3 runs 13 residues. CDR1 and CDR2 from the germline V gene are SQVTM and ANQGSEA. CDR3 region: CSVKVQRRYGYTF. The CDR3, as DNA: TGCAGCGTAAAGGTTCAGCGACGCTATGGCTACACCTTC.

The V call is TRBV6-6, the J call TRBJ1-1; 8 bases align to TRBD1. Germline CDR1 is MNHNY and CDR2 is SVGAGI (reference sequence). This CDR3 has 14 amino acids. The V and J ends lost 11 bases and 0 bases, in that order; junction bases with no gene match: 8. The CDR3 DNA is TGTGCCGTGACGTGGACAGGGATGAACACTGAAGCTTTCTTT. Translated: CAVTWTGMNTEAFF.

This chain connects TRBV12-3 or TRBV12-4 to TRBJ2-3; D is possibly TRBD2 (6 bases). The CDR3 loop spans 12 amino acids. Trimming took off 6 bases at V and 4 bases at J, with 8 bases between the two ends. CDR3 in DNA: TGTGCCAGCAGCCCTAGCGCAGATACGCAGTATTTT. Translation gives CASSPSADTQYF.

J is TRBJ2-3 and V is TRBV10-2, with D perhaps TRBD2 (5 bases). V was pared by 6 bases and J by 0 bases, with 13 bases between. The length of the CDR3 is 15 residues. Per germline, CDR1 WSHSY and CDR2 SAAADI. The CDR3 nucleotides are TGCGCCAGCAGCCTCGGGGTCACTAGCACAGATACGCAGTATTTT. Encoded protein: CASSLGVTSTDTQYF.

The gene calls are TRBV27 and TRBJ2-1, with 14 bases that match TRBD2. Trimming took 6 bases from V and 4 from J; bases not matched to a gene: 17. The CDR3 has 20 residues. Germline V gives CDR1 MNHEY, CDR2 SMNVEV (reference sequence). The CDR3 DNA reads as TGTGCCAGCAGACTCGGGTTGACTAGCGGGAGGGCCATAAATTACAATGAGCAGTTCTTC. It encodes CASRLGLTSGRAINYNEQFF.

V gene TRBV18 combines with J gene TRBJ1-5; D gene uncertain. V lost 2 bases to trimming and J lost 3 bases, with 5 bases between them. The CDR3 sequence is 13 residues long. Germline V gene data show CDR1 as KGHSH and CDR2 as LQKENI. The CDR3 reads CASSPGVNQPQHF. Written as DNA, the CDR3 is TGTGCCAGCTCACCAGGAGTCAATCAGCCCCAGCATTTT. The whole variable domain, remainder taken from reference TRBV18 and TRBJ1-5, is NAGVMQNPRHLVRRRGQEARLRCSPMKGHSHVYWYRQLPEEGLKFMVYLQKENIIDESGMPKERFSAEFPKEGPSILRIQQVVRGDSAAYFCASSPGVNQPQHFGDGTRLSIL.

This sequence joins TRBV4-2 and TRBJ1-4, with 7 positions matching TRBD1. V lost 3 bases to trimming and J lost 4 bases; unmatched junction nucleotides: 8. The CDR3 loop spans 16 amino acids. Germline CDR1 is LGHNA and CDR2 is YNFKEQ. CDR3 region: CASSQAGTVGNEKLFF. The CDR3, as DNA: TGTGCCAGCAGCCAGGCGGGGACAGTGGGTAATGAAAAACTGTTTTTT.

The chain recombines TRBV18 with TRBJ2-5; D remains ambiguous. Trimming pared 3 bases from V and 5 bases from J, leaving 13 bases between. The CDR3 sequence is 14 residues long. Germline lookup yields CDR1 KGHSH and CDR2 LQKENI. This CDR3 is CASSPQVGYETQYF. DNA for the CDR3: TGTGCCAGCTCACCCCAGGTTGGGTATGAGACCCAGTACTTC.

J is TRBJ1-6 and V is TRBV4-2; TRBD1 aligns across 7 bases. V was pared by 4 bases and J by 7 bases, with 7 bases of the junction left unmatched. The CDR3 length is 15 residues. Per germline, CDR1 LGHNA and CDR2 YNFKEQ. For the CDR3, the DNA is TGTGCCAGCAGCCCACCCCTACAGGGGAATTCACCCCTCCACTTT. Amino acids: CASSPPLQGNSPLHF.

This clone has more than one count but fewer than ten. The rearrangement uses TRBV6-5 and TRBJ2-7; D is possibly TRBD1 (5 bases). The CDR3 sequence is 13 residues long. From germline, CDR1 is MNHEY and CDR2 SVGAGI. The V end lost 2 bases, the J end lost 0 bases, and 5 bases lay between the germline ends. CDR3 coding DNA: TGTGCCAGCAGTTACGACAGCTCCTACGAGCAGTACTTC. Protein sequence: CASSYDSSYEQYF.

The V call is TRBV28, the J call TRBJ1-1; the D gene is possibly TRBD1 (5 bases). V gave up 5 bases and J gave up 0 bases, with 7 bases separating them. Germline CDR1 MDHEN, CDR2 SYDVKM. There are 13 residues in the CDR3. CDR3 nucleotides: TGTGCCAGCAGTGGGGGGTTGAACACTGAAGCTTTCTTT. This encodes CASSGGLNTEAFF.

V and J are TRBV24-1 and TRBJ2-3; D is possibly TRBD2 (6 bases). Germline V gene lookup returns CDR1 KGHDR and CDR2 SFDVKD. The CDR3 loop spans 15 amino acids. The germline V and J ends were trimmed by 4 bases and 0 bases, with 10 bases remaining between them. CDR3 sequence reads: CATSELASSTDTQYF. DNA of the CDR3: TGTGCCACCAGTGAACTAGCCTCTAGCACAGATACGCAGTATTTT.

This CDR3 reads CASRGDNQPQHF. For the CDR3, the DNA is TGTGCCAGCAGGGGAGACAATCAGCCCCAGCATTTT. This sequence joins TRBV12-3 or TRBV12-4 and TRBJ1-5; no firm D call. This CDR3 has 12 residues. Trimming took off 6 bases at V and 3 bases at J, with 6 bases between the two ends.

J is TRBJ1-2 and V is TRBV5-1; D is unclear. The CDR3 loop spans 14 amino acids. V lost 2 bases, J lost 2 bases, and 10 bases lay in between. CDR1 is SGHRS, CDR2 YFSETQ, per germline. The CDR3 here is CASSFPGENYGYTF. The CDR3 DNA follows: TGCGCCAGCAGCTTCCCAGGTGAAAACTATGGCTACACCTTC.

The chain combines TRBV11-2 with TRBJ2-3, with 7 bases matching TRBD1. This CDR3 comprises 16 residues. J gave up 4 bases and V 1 base, and 8 bases lay outside the gene matches. The germline V gene has CDR1 SGHAT and CDR2 FQNNGV. For the CDR3, the DNA is TGTGCCAGCAGCTTAGTGGTTCGTCAGGGGGCAGATACGCAGTATTTT. As protein: CASSLVVRQGADTQYF. Combining the CDR3 with reference TRBV11-2 and TRBJ2-3 gives the whole variable domain EAGVAQSPRYKIIEKRQSVAFWCNPISGHATLYWYQQILGQGPKLLIQFQNNGVVDDSQLPKDRFSAERLKGVDSTLKIQPAKLEDSAVYLCASSLVVRQGADTQYFGPGTRLTVL.

The chain recombines TRBV24-1 with TRBJ2-3; TRBD1 might be the D (6 bases). The CDR3 extends over 15 amino acids. With 3 bases removed from V and 1 base from J, the gap between germline ends came to 10 bases. The germline gives CDR1 KGHDR, CDR2 SFDVKD. The CDR3 loop is CATSDPGDRTDTQYF. Written as DNA, the CDR3 is TGTGCCACCAGTGATCCAGGGGACCGCACAGATACGCAGTATTTT.

This sequence joins TRBV4-1 and TRBJ2-7; the match to TRBD1 covers 7 bases. The CDR3 runs 14 residues. With V trimmed by 5 bases and J by 3 bases, 7 bases remained unmatched. Germline lookup yields CDR1 MGHRA and CDR2 YSYEKL. The CDR3 reads CASSGPQGIYEQYF. The CDR3 DNA reads TGCGCCAGCAGCGGACCACAGGGGATCTACGAGCAGTACTTC.

The gene calls are TRBV24-1 and TRBJ2-3; D is uncertain. CDR1 and CDR2 (germline): KGHDR, SFDVKD. The germline V and J ends were trimmed by 3 bases and 0 bases, with 21 bases remaining between them. The CDR3 loop spans 19 amino acids. In nucleotides, the CDR3 is TGTGCCACCAGTGATCCCACGAGATCGTCCCCTTCTAGCACAGATACGCAGTATTTT. It is translated as CATSDPTRSSPSSTDTQYF.

This chain uses TRBV2 with TRBJ2-3; D may be TRBD2 (5 bases). The germline CDR1 and CDR2 sequences are SNHLY and FYNNEI. The CDR3 is 15 residues long. Between the trimmed V and J ends, which lost 2 bases and 2 bases, there was a span of 11 bases. CDR3 nucleotides: TGTGCCAGCAGTGAACAGCGGATAAACACAGATACGCAGTATTTT. This encodes CASSEQRINTDTQYF.

This rearrangement joins TRBV9 to TRBJ2-3; 7 nucleotides line up with TRBD2. The CDR3 sequence is 16 residues long. CDR1 SGDLS and CDR2 YYNGEE come from the germline V gene. After removal of 0 bases from V and 3 bases from J, the junction contained 7 bases not matched to a gene. CDR3 amino acids: CASSVEAGVKTDTQYF. CDR3 coding DNA: TGTGCCAGCAGCGTAGAGGCGGGAGTGAAGACAGATACGCAGTATTTT.

The J gene is TRBJ1-5, the V gene TRBV2; weak D call: TRBD1 (5 bases). The germline V and J ends were trimmed by 4 bases and 7 bases, with 8 bases remaining between them. From germline, CDR1 is SNHLY and CDR2 FYNNEI. The CDR3 is 12 residues long. In DNA, the CDR3 is TGTGCCAGCAGTGCAGGGAACCAGCCCCAGCATTTT. Translation gives CASSAGNQPQHF.

The V call is TRBV7-9, the J call TRBJ2-2; D unresolved. CDR3 length: 14 residues. Trimming removed 3 bases from V and 1 base from J, with 6 bases in between. Germline CDR1 reads SEHNR; CDR2 reads FQNEAQ (reference sequence). The CDR3 DNA reads as TGTGCCAGCAGCTTCAATTTGAACACCGGGGAGCTGTTTTTT. It is translated as CASSFNLNTGELFF.